This TCR beta chain appears in the sequencing data of a study of neurological immune-mediated disorders. The CDR3 contains 14 residues. Germline V gene data show CDR1 as LGHDT and CDR2 as YNNKEL (reference sequence). The ends lost 3 bases at V and 5 bases at J; junction bases unmatched: 6. General study findings and limits: There were no CDR3 amino acid sequences shared by expanded clones across subjects, a result suggesting private repertoires in all groups.

This clonotype was observed at least ten times. No antigen is known for it. Time point described: longitudinal time-point 2. cDNA synthesis was performed by 5'RACE with 10-nucleotide random UMIs. Using its own MiXCR run on the 5' RACE reads, TCRdb lists one record per CDR3 protein. Altogether roughly 48,000 distinct CDR3 sequences are present, around 13% being singletons, with the ten largest covering less than 5.5%. This clonotype originated in a male donor with HTLV-1-associated myelopathy (HAM/TSP). The sample comprised PBMCs. This rearrangement joins TRBV3-1 to TRBJ1-2; 7 bases are shared with TRBD1. CDR3 nucleotide sequence: TGTGCCAGCAGCCATTGGGACAGTAATTATGGCTACACCTTC. It codes for CASSHWDSNYGYTF.